These 25 T cell receptor beta chains share one sample of origin, sequenced in a study of response to subunit inactivated influenza vaccine. TCRdb itself ran the RT-PCR reads through MiXCR, one entry per CDR3 protein. The data show about 300,000 distinct CDR3 sequences, about 20% seen once. Sequences were derived from PBMCs from blood, sampled 21 months after vaccination. The receptors derive from a man aged 50-75 years who received an inactivated influenza vaccine.

This clonotype was picked up a small number of times. The DNA for the CDR3 is TGCAGTGCCAAAGAGGGTCAGCAAGAGACCCAGTACTTC. Translating gives CSAKEGQQETQYF. V is TRBV20-1 and J is TRBJ2-5, with TRBD2 as a possible D gene (5 bases). There are 13 residues in the CDR3. Trimming shortened V by 6 bases and J by 2 bases, and 13 bases separated the two germline ends. Germline-derived CDR1 and CDR2 are DFQATT and SNEGSKA (reference sequence).

This clonotype has just a few counts. The chain's CDR3 is CASSQETASSGGYTF. DNA for the CDR3: TGTGCCAGCAGCCAAGAGACCGCCTCCTCGGGCGGCTACACCTTC. V usage is TRBV4-2 and J usage is TRBJ1-2; D gene uncertain. CDR3 length equals 15 residues. Germline-derived CDR1 and CDR2 are LGHNA and YNFKEQ. V gave up 0 bases and J gave up 8 bases, with 16 bases separating them.

V is TRBV7-2 and J is TRBJ2-3, with D unclear. Deletions cut 1 base from V and 5 bases from J, with 10 bases between. The length of the CDR3 is 14 residues. Germline lookup yields CDR1 SGHTA and CDR2 FQGNSA. The CDR3 sequence is CASSLGPNKDTQYF. The CDR3 DNA follows: TGTGCCAGCAGCTTAGGTCCGAATAAAGATACGCAGTATTTT.

The chain carries TRBV6-5 and TRBJ1-1; D is possibly TRBD1 (6 bases). The CDR3 length is 12 residues. The V gene lost 8 bases and the J gene lost 6 bases, with 13 bases spanning the gap. CDR1 MNHEY and CDR2 SVGAGI come from the germline V gene. DNA of the CDR3: TGTGCCAGCGTCAACAGGGTTCCTGAAGCTTTCTTT. Translating gives CASVNRVPEAFF.

This clonotype was seen a few times. The rearrangement links TRBV19 to TRBJ2-5; TRBD1 agrees at 7 bases. Germline assignment: CDR1 LNHDA and CDR2 SQIVND (reference sequence). Trimming cost V 5 bases and J 2 bases; bases outside gene matches: 11. This CDR3 region has 16 residues. This CDR3 is CASSPQLGGPQETQYF. The CDR3 DNA reads as TGTGCCAGTAGTCCCCAGCTAGGGGGCCCTCAAGAGACCCAGTACTTC.

This chain connects TRBV9 to TRBJ2-1; 8 bases line up with TRBD1. CDR1 is SGDLS, CDR2 YYNGEE, per germline. V lost 4 bases to trimming and J lost 7 bases; unmatched junction nucleotides: 4. The CDR3 spans 13 residues. The CDR3 sequence: CASSNRGKNEQFF. Here the CDR3 DNA reads TGTGCCAGCAGCAACAGGGGGAAAAATGAGCAGTTCTTC.

This clonotype has a handful of counts. This sequence joins TRBV4-3 and TRBJ2-7, with D possibly TRBD1 on 5 matching bases. V lost 4 bases, J lost 0 bases, and 19 bases lay in between. CDR1 is LGHNA and CDR2 is YSLEER in the germline V gene. CDR3 length equals 17 residues. CDR3: CASSPGTGQGISYEQYF. CDR3 coding DNA: TGCGCCAGCAGCCCCGGTACTGGGCAGGGCATCTCCTACGAGCAGTACTTC.

The chain uses TRBV18 and TRBJ1-1; D gene unclear. This CDR3 comprises 16 residues. V was shortened by 2 bases and J by 0 bases, with 13 bases between the two germline ends. Germline CDR1 KGHSH, CDR2 LQKENI. CDR3 loop: CASSPSGISMNTEAFF. Here the CDR3 DNA reads TGTGCCAGCTCACCAAGTGGAATATCAATGAACACTGAAGCTTTCTTT. The whole variable domain, remainder taken from reference TRBV18 and TRBJ1-1, is NAGVMQNPRHLVRRRGQEARLRCSPMKGHSHVYWYRQLPEEGLKFMVYLQKENIIDESGMPKERFSAEFPKEGPSILRIQQVVRGDSAAYFCASSPSGISMNTEAFFGQGTRLTVV.

This clonotype has a handful of counts. This chain joins TRBV29-1 and TRBJ2-5, with TRBD1 matching 11 bases. The ends lost 7 bases at V and 3 bases at J; junction bases unmatched: 7. The CDR3 loop spans 14 amino acids. Germline CDR1 is SQVTM and CDR2 is ANQGSEA. The CDR3 here is CSAPGTGGEETQYF. The CDR3 DNA reads TGCAGCGCCCCCGGGACAGGGGGGGAAGAGACCCAGTACTTC.

This clonotype turned up a few times. V and J are TRBV29-1 and TRBJ2-3; D call uncertain. The CDR3 contains 12 residues. Trimming pared 6 bases from V and 0 bases from J, leaving 7 bases between. CDR1 is SQVTM, CDR2 ANQGSEA, per germline. The CDR3 spells CSVKPSTDTQYF. The DNA for the CDR3 is TGCAGCGTCAAGCCCAGCACAGATACGCAGTATTTT.

This clonotype has ten or more counts. This rearrangement joins TRBV12-3 or TRBV12-4 to TRBJ1-5; 7 positions agree with TRBD1. Trimming removed 2 bases from V and 5 bases from J; junction bases left unmatched: 3. There are 14 residues in the CDR3. CDR3 residues: CASSLRTGDQPQHF. The CDR3 DNA reads TGTGCCAGCAGTTTACGCACAGGGGATCAGCCCCAGCATTTT.

In regard to this clonotype: Mismatch with germline at one junction end may stem from a read error. The gene calls are TRBV11-2 and TRBJ1-3; maybe TRBD1 (6 bases). The CDR3 totals 15 residues. The germline V gene encodes CDR1 SGHAT and CDR2 FQNNGV. CDR3 nucleotide sequence: TGTGCCAGCAGCTCAACCGGGGGGCAGGGAAACGCCATATATTTT. This encodes CASSSTGGQGNAIYF.

The chain couples TRBV28 to TRBJ2-1; D might be TRBD2 (5 bases). Germline CDR1 MDHEN, CDR2 SYDVKM. The V gene lost 0 bases and the J gene lost 1 base, with 16 bases spanning the gap. The CDR3 has 18 residues. The CDR3 is CASSLWSIANRSYNEQFF. The CDR3 nucleotides are TGTGCCAGCAGTTTATGGTCTATAGCGAACCGGTCCTACAATGAGCAGTTCTTC.

The sample holds a few counts of this clonotype. The V call is TRBV28, the J call TRBJ1-6; D is unclear. Per the germline V gene, CDR1 is MDHEN and CDR2 is SYDVKM. V was cut by 0 bases and J by 3 bases, with 9 bases left in between. CDR3 length: 16 residues. The CDR3 here is CASSLWQASYNSPLHF. CDR3 DNA sequence: TGTGCCAGCAGTTTATGGCAGGCCAGCTATAATTCACCCCTCCACTTT.

This clonotype was counted a few times. The junction and the germline gene differ at one end; a read error may be behind it. The CDR3 sequence: CATSRDRAGDYGYTF. CDR3 DNA sequence: TGTGCCACCAGCCGGGACAGGGCCGGCGACTATGGCTACACCTTC. The chain uses TRBV5-5 and TRBJ1-2; TRBD1 matches 9 bases. The germline V gene has CDR1 SGHKS and CDR2 YYEKEE (reference sequence). The CDR3 loop spans 15 amino acids.

The V gene is TRBV30, the J gene TRBJ1-2; 7 positions agree with TRBD1. V dropped 4 bases and J dropped 8; count of bases not matched to a gene: 13. There are 14 residues in the CDR3. Germline V gives CDR1 GTSNPN, CDR2 SVGIG (reference sequence). For the CDR3, the DNA is TGTGCCTGGACTAGGACAGGTTTCAGTCTCGGCTACACCTTC. Protein: CAWTRTGFSLGYTF.

The chain couples TRBV28 to TRBJ2-2; the D gene is possibly TRBD2 (6 bases). Germline CDR1 MDHEN, CDR2 SYDVKM. The CDR3 extends over 14 amino acids. V lost 3 bases and J 2 bases, leaving 7 bases between the germline ends. The CDR3 sequence: CASSFGGNTGELFF. CDR3 DNA: TGTGCCAGCAGTTTCGGGGGTAACACCGGGGAGCTGTTTTTT.

The V gene is TRBV7-9, the J gene TRBJ2-1; 9 positions agree with TRBD2. The CDR3 has 16 amino acids. V lost 5 bases, J lost 8 bases, and 13 bases stayed unmatched. Germline V CDR1 and CDR2: SEHNR, FQNEAQ (reference sequence). CDR3: CASSPPAGGPRDEQFF. Here the CDR3 DNA reads TGTGCCAGCAGCCCCCCGGCGGGAGGGCCTAGGGATGAGCAGTTCTTC.

This chain uses TRBV11-2 with TRBJ1-2; no firm D call. Trimming cost V 5 bases and J 3 bases, with 7 bases left between them. Germline CDR1 and CDR2: SGHAT and FQNNGV. The CDR3 has 12 residues. Written as DNA, the CDR3 is TGTGCCAGCAGCCATAGGGACTATGGCTACACCTTC. This encodes CASSHRDYGYTF.

The sample holds a few counts of this clonotype. The chain employs TRBV7-9 and TRBJ1-6; TRBD1 matches at 7 bases. There are 16 residues in the CDR3. V shed 4 bases and J 4 bases; nucleotides not matched to a gene: 7. Per germline, CDR1 SEHNR and CDR2 FQNEAQ (reference sequence). For the CDR3, the DNA is TGTGCCAGCAGCTCCAATCAGGGGGATTATAATTCACCCCTCCACTTT. Protein product: CASSSNQGDYNSPLHF.

This clonotype has a handful of counts. The J gene is TRBJ1-2, the V gene TRBV10-3; 8 bases line up with TRBD1. This CDR3 is 13 amino acids long. CDR1 is ENHRY, CDR2 SYGVKD, per germline. V was clipped by 10 bases and J by 4 bases; unmatched bases: 8. The CDR3 sequence: CATLPGTGYGYTF. In nucleotides, the CDR3 is TGTGCCACCCTTCCCGGGACAGGCTATGGCTACACCTTC.

The chain joins TRBV7-2 to TRBJ1-2; D possibly corresponds to TRBD1 (5 bases). Trimming pared 1 base from V and 3 bases from J, leaving 18 bases between. The CDR3 covers 17 residues. From germline, CDR1 is SGHTA and CDR2 FQGNSA. The DNA for the CDR3 is TGTGCCAGCAGCTTAGGGGGCAGGGAGGGGAATCACTATGGCTACACCTTC. Translation: CASSLGGREGNHYGYTF.

This clonotype was seen a handful of times. V gene TRBV7-2 combines with J gene TRBJ1-2, with D maybe TRBD1 (6 bases). From germline, CDR1 is SGHTA and CDR2 FQGNSA. Trimming cost V 5 bases and J 1 base, with 17 bases left between them. The CDR3 loop spans 16 amino acids. CDR3 in amino acids: CASSPSSGALNYGYTF. Written as DNA, the CDR3 is TGTGCCAGCAGCCCCTCGTCAGGGGCGCTTAACTATGGCTACACCTTC.

This clonotype occurred once. This chain connects TRBV6-4 to TRBJ2-2, with D perhaps matching TRBD1 (6 bases). V shed 3 bases and J shed 3 bases, with 11 bases lying between them. CDR1 and CDR2 (germline): MRHNA, SNTAGT. The CDR3 runs 15 residues. The CDR3 reads CASSEGPGDTGELFF. The CDR3 nucleotides read TGTGCCAGCAGTGAGGGCCCAGGGGACACCGGGGAGCTGTTTTTT.

This clonotype was observed a few times. The chain recombines TRBV29-1 with TRBJ1-4; 7 nucleotides align to TRBD1. The CDR3 extends over 13 amino acids. J lost 8 bases, V lost 3 bases, and 6 bases had no gene match. Germline V gene data show CDR1 as SQVTM and CDR2 as ANQGSEA. The CDR3 loop reads CSVDEGAGEKLFF. The CDR3 bases are TGCAGCGTTGACGAGGGGGCGGGGGAAAAACTGTTTTTT.